Following are 27 T cell receptor beta chains from one sample sequenced in a study of stem cell transplantation in POMP-related autoinflammatory disease. Profiled with immunoSEQ multiplex PCR; TCRdb holds only in-frame clones, not every one. The sample holds some 70,000 clones, roughly 93% seen once. The specimen was CD4+ T cells from PBMCs, collected after stem cell transplantation. Receptor source: a human patient with POMP-related autoinflammation and immune dysregulation (PRAID). A share of the T cells may be of graft donor origin.

This sequence joins TRBV5-4 and TRBJ2-7; D remains unclear. Trimming pared 0 bases from V and 3 bases from J, leaving 7 bases between. The germline V gene encodes CDR1 SGHNT and CDR2 YYREEE (reference sequence). The CDR3 runs 13 residues. The CDR3 sequence is CASSLVGSYEQYF. DNA of the CDR3: TGTGCCAGCAGCTTGGTGGGCAGCTACGAGCAGTACTTC. Looking up the rest from reference TRBV5-4 and TRBJ2-7 gives the full variable domain: ETGVTQSPTHLIKTRGQQVTLRCSSQSGHNTVSWYQQALGQGPQFIFQYYREEENGRGNFPPRFSGLQFPNYSSELNVNALELDDSALYLCASSLVGSYEQYFGPGTRLTVT.

The chain links TRBV3-1 (or the pseudogene TRBV3-2) to TRBJ2-1, with 8 bases identical to TRBD2. The germline gives CDR1 LGHDT, CDR2 YNNKEL (reference sequence). CDR3 size: 16 residues. Losses at the gene ends were 2 bases for V and 7 bases for J; bases not matched to a gene: 10. CDR3: CASSQRGGRYMNEQFF. CDR3 coding DNA: TGTGCCAGCAGCCAAAGGGGCGGGAGGTACATGAATGAGCAGTTCTTC.

This clone was detected once. The chain is built from TRBV24-1 and TRBJ2-2, with TRBD2 matching over 7 bases. J gave up 8 bases and V 2 bases, and 16 bases lay outside the gene matches. Germline CDR1 KGHDR, CDR2 SFDVKD. The CDR3 is made up of 18 amino acids. CDR3 protein: CATSDSLKRGRFVGELFF. As DNA, the CDR3 is TGTGCCACCAGTGATTCCCTTAAGCGGGGTCGTTTTGTGGGGGAGCTGTTTTTT.

DNA for the CDR3: TGTGCCAGCAGCCGAGGACAGAGGGGAGGCTACACCTTC. Its translation is CASSRGQRGGYTF. This chain uses TRBV3-1 (or the pseudogene TRBV3-2) with TRBJ1-2, with D perhaps matching TRBD1 (6 bases). V was shortened by 4 bases and J by 8 bases, with 14 bases between the two germline ends. The CDR3 is made up of 13 amino acids. CDR1 and CDR2 (germline): LGHDT, YNNKEL (reference sequence).

The chain couples TRBV7-6 to TRBJ2-7, with 9 bases that match TRBD2. Germline CDR1 is SGHVS and CDR2 is FNYEAQ. The CDR3 spans 15 residues. The V gene end was trimmed by 1 base and the J gene end by 4 bases; junction bases not matched to a gene: 5. CDR3 region: CASSLVAGASYEQYF. The CDR3, as DNA: TGTGCCAGCAGCTTAGTAGCGGGAGCGAGTTACGAGCAGTACTTC.

This chain's CDR3 is CASSPAGVAGGADTQYF. The CDR3 coding sequence is TGTGCCAGCAGCCCAGCCGGGGTAGCGGGTGGGGCAGATACGCAGTATTTT. The chain has TRBV4-2 and TRBJ2-3, with 7 bases lining up with TRBD2. The germline V gene encodes CDR1 LGHNA and CDR2 YNFKEQ. This CDR3 comprises 17 residues. The V and J ends lost 4 bases and 4 bases, in that order; junction bases with no gene match: 14.

This sequence joins TRBV29-1 and TRBJ1-4; TRBD1 matches at 7 bases. CDR3 length: 16 amino acids. Germline V lookup: CDR1 SQVTM, CDR2 ANQGSEA. V shed 5 bases and J 3 bases; nucleotides not matched to a gene: 12. The CDR3 bases are TGCAGCGTTCCCACAGGGGAGATGGCTTCTAATGAAAAACTGTTTTTT. Its translation: CSVPTGEMASNEKLFF.

V is TRBV27 and J is TRBJ1-5; TRBD1 aligns across 8 bases. The CDR3 extends over 15 amino acids. J lost 9 bases, V lost 3 bases, and 10 bases had no gene match. CDR1 is MNHEY and CDR2 is SMNVEV in the germline V gene (reference sequence). In DNA, the CDR3 is TGTGCCAGCAGTTTCAGGGGGCGCAAGGGATCGCCCCAGCATTTT. This gives the protein CASSFRGRKGSPQHF.

V is TRBV19 and J is TRBJ2-3; D not resolved. This CDR3 contains 12 residues. V lost 5 bases, J lost 3 bases, and 6 bases lay in between. Per the germline V gene, CDR1 is LNHDA and CDR2 is SQIVND (reference sequence). CDR3 nucleotides: TGTGCCAGTAGTGGCGATACAGATACGCAGTATTTT. It codes for CASSGDTDTQYF.

This chain links TRBV12-3 or TRBV12-4 with TRBJ2-5; D call uncertain. V dropped 5 bases and J dropped 2 bases, with 6 bases sitting between them. This CDR3 spans 12 amino acids. CDR3 sequence: CASSQQQETQYF. The CDR3 nucleotides are TGTGCCAGCAGTCAGCAACAAGAGACCCAGTACTTC.

The V gene is TRBV7-9, the J gene TRBJ2-1, with D unclear. The CDR3 covers 12 residues. Trimming pared 3 bases from V and 9 bases from J, leaving 9 bases between. Germline V lookup: CDR1 SEHNR, CDR2 FQNEAQ (reference sequence). CDR3 DNA: TGTGCCAGCAGCTTGGGGTTGGCTGAGCAGTTCTTC. Protein product: CASSLGLAEQFF.

This clone has just one count. This rearrangement joins TRBV18 to TRBJ2-1, with 12 bases matching TRBD2. CDR1 and CDR2 (germline): KGHSH, LQKENI. V gave up 1 base and J gave up 4 bases; unmatched junction bases: 11. This CDR3 has 19 amino acids. The CDR3 DNA reads TGTGCCAGCTCACCACATCGAGGAGGGCTAGCGGGAGGGTACAATGAGCAGTTCTTC. Its protein is CASSPHRGGLAGGYNEQFF.

This chain joins TRBV10-1 and TRBJ1-1; no clear D gene. The CDR3 sequence is 14 residues long. Trimming pared 2 bases from V and 0 bases from J, leaving 7 bases between. In germline, CDR1 is WNHNN, CDR2 SYGVQD (reference sequence). The CDR3 sequence is CASSEDTLNTEAFF. The CDR3 DNA reads TGCGCCAGCAGTGAGGACACGTTGAACACTGAAGCTTTCTTT.

The chain employs TRBV15 and TRBJ1-6; tentatively, D is TRBD1 (5 bases). Germline CDR1 LNHNV, CDR2 YYDKDF (reference sequence). Deletions cut 0 bases from V and 10 bases from J, with 16 bases between. This CDR3 region has 16 residues. In nucleotides, the CDR3 is TGTGCCACCAGCAGAGAGAGGGGCAGGGAAGGATCACCCCTCCACTTT. Protein: CATSRERGREGSPLHF.

This chain links TRBV3-1 (or the pseudogene TRBV3-2) with TRBJ1-3; D might be TRBD1 (6 bases). Per the germline V gene, CDR1 is LGHDT and CDR2 is YNNKEL (reference sequence). The CDR3 covers 15 residues. The V end lost 2 bases, the J end lost 6 bases, and 14 bases lay between the germline ends. CDR3 in DNA: TGTGCCAGCAGCCAATACAGGGAGCCCGTAAACACCATATATTTT. Protein product: CASSQYREPVNTIYF.

V gene TRBV7-9 combines with J gene TRBJ2-5; TRBD1 agrees at 7 bases. Germline CDR1 SEHNR, CDR2 FQNEAQ (reference sequence). The CDR3 totals 19 residues. V gave up 5 bases and J gave up 4 bases; unmatched junction bases: 22. The CDR3 here is CASSALRRERQGRGETQYF. For the CDR3, the DNA is TGTGCCAGCAGCGCCCTTCGAAGGGAGAGACAGGGTAGGGGAGAGACCCAGTACTTC.

The chain recombines TRBV19 with TRBJ2-5; the match to TRBD1 covers 7 bases. This CDR3 contains 13 residues. Losses at the gene ends were 7 bases for V and 2 bases for J; bases not matched to a gene: 4. Germline-derived CDR1 and CDR2 are LNHDA and SQIVND (reference sequence). The CDR3 DNA follows: TGTGCCAGTACCCCGACAGGGCAAGAGACCCAGTACTTC. Residues: CASTPTGQETQYF. Based on the CDR3 plus reference TRBV19 and TRBJ2-5, the full variable domain is DGGITQSPKYLFRKEGQNVTLSCEQNLNHDAMYWYRQDPGQGLRLIYYSQIVNDFQKGDIAEGYSVSREKKESFPLTVTSAQKNPTAFYLCASTPTGQETQYFGPGTRLLVL.

The V and J genes are TRBV7-8 and TRBJ1-1; a possible D gene is TRBD1 (5 bases). The V end lost 1 base, the J end lost 5 bases, and 8 bases lay between the germline ends. The CDR3 contains 13 residues. Per the germline V gene, CDR1 is SGHVS and CDR2 is FQNEAQ. For the CDR3, the DNA is TGTGCCAGCAGCTTAGGGGGGGGGACTGAAGCTTTCTTT. It translates to CASSLGGGTEAFF. Combining the CDR3 with reference TRBV7-8 and TRBJ1-1 gives the whole variable domain GAGVSQSPRYKVAKRGQDVALRCDPISGHVSLFWYQQALGQGPEFLTYFQNEAQLDKSGLPSDRFFAERPEGSVSTLKIQRTQQEDSAVYLCASSLGGGTEAFFGQGTRLTVV.

The rearrangement joins TRBV21-1 to TRBJ2-7; the table's D call, TRBD2, has no DNA check behind it. TRBV21-1 is listed as a pseudogene. The CDR3 is 15 amino acids. CDR3 sequence (DNA): TGTGCCAGCAGCAAAGGGGGGACTAGCGGGGGCGAGCAGTACGTC. Translation: CASSKGGTSGGEQYV.

The V and J genes are TRBV2 and TRBJ1-5; a possible D gene is TRBD1 (5 bases). The V gene's germline CDR1 is SNHLY and CDR2 FYNNEI. The V and J ends lost 6 bases and 5 bases respectively, with 11 bases between them. The CDR3 extends over 13 amino acids. CDR3 bases: TGTGCCAGCAGCTTCAGGGTCCATCAGCCCCAGCATTTT. Protein sequence: CASSFRVHQPQHF.

The chain links TRBV6-1 to TRBJ1-1; 10 bases match TRBD1. CDR1 and CDR2 from the germline V gene are MNHNS and SASEGT. Unmatched junction bases numbered 7, after V lost 3 bases and J lost 0 bases. The CDR3 spans 17 residues. CDR3 region: CASSDRQGAGMNTEAFF. The DNA of the CDR3 is TGTGCCAGCAGTGACCGACAGGGGGCGGGAATGAACACTGAAGCTTTCTTT.

The V and J genes are TRBV2 and TRBJ2-2, with D maybe TRBD2 (5 bases). Germline CDR1 and CDR2: SNHLY and FYNNEI. CDR3 length equals 16 residues. Trimming left V 8 bases short and J 4 bases short, with 20 bases between. CDR3 nucleotides: TGTGCCAGCGGAAGGACTGCCTCAAGGTCCACCGGGGAGCTGTTTTTT. It codes for CASGRTASRSTGELFF.

The chain carries TRBV19 and TRBJ2-5; maybe TRBD2 (7 bases). Trimming shortened V by 6 bases and J by 4 bases, and 15 bases separated the two germline ends. This CDR3 contains 14 residues. Germline V gene lookup returns CDR1 LNHDA and CDR2 SQIVND (reference sequence). This chain's CDR3 is CASRPRGGAETQYF. In DNA, the CDR3 is TGTGCCAGTAGGCCCAGAGGGGGGGCAGAGACCCAGTACTTC.

The rearrangement joins TRBV21-1 to TRBJ2-5; the table's D call, TRBD1, has no DNA check behind it. TRBV21-1 is a recognized pseudogene. The CDR3 consists of 14 residues. DNA for the CDR3: TGTGCCAGCAGCAACCGGGACAGGCAAGAGACCCAGTACTTC. Amino acid sequence: CASSNRDRQETQYF.

V is TRBV28 and J is TRBJ2-7, with D maybe TRBD2 (6 bases). Trimming took 2 bases from V and 1 from J, leaving 12 bases between them. Germline V lookup: CDR1 MDHEN, CDR2 SYDVKM. The CDR3 runs to 15 residues. Written as DNA, the CDR3 is TGTGCCAGCAGTTTAGCGGGGCTTCATTCCTACGAGCAGTACGTC. Translating it yields CASSLAGLHSYEQYV.

The rearrangement uses TRBV6-1 and TRBJ1-5; D ambiguous. The ends were cut back, 2 bases at V and 3 bases at J, with 5 bases in the middle. In germline, CDR1 is MNHNS, CDR2 SASEGT. The CDR3 runs 13 residues. The CDR3 loop reads CASSENPNQPQHF. The CDR3 nucleotides read TGTGCCAGCAGTGAAAACCCCAATCAGCCCCAGCATTTT.

The chain carries TRBV11-2 and TRBJ1-2, with D uncertain. The CDR3 spans 13 residues. Trimming removed 1 base at V and 6 bases at J, with 9 bases between. Germline V gene sequence: CDR1 SGHAT, CDR2 FQNNGV. Here the CDR3 DNA reads TGTGCCAGCAGCTTAGGAGCCGGGAATGGCTACACCTTC. Translated: CASSLGAGNGYTF.